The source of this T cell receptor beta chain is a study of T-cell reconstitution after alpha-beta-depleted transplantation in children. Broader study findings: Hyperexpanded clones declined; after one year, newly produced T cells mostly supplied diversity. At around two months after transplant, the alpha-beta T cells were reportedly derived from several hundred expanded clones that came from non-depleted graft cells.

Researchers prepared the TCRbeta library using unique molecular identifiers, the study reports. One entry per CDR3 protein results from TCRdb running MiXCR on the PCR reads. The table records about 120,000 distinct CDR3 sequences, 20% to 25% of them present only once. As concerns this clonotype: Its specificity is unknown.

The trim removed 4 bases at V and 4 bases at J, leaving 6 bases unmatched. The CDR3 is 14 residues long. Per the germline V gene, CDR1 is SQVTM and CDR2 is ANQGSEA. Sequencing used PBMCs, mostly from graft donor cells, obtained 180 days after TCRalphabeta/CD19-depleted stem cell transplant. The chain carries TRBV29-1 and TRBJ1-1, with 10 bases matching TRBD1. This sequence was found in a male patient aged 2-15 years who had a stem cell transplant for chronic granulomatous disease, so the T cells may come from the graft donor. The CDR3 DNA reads TGCAGCGTTGGGACAGGGGGACGGGGCACTGAAGCTTTCTTT. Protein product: CSVGTGGRGTEAFF.